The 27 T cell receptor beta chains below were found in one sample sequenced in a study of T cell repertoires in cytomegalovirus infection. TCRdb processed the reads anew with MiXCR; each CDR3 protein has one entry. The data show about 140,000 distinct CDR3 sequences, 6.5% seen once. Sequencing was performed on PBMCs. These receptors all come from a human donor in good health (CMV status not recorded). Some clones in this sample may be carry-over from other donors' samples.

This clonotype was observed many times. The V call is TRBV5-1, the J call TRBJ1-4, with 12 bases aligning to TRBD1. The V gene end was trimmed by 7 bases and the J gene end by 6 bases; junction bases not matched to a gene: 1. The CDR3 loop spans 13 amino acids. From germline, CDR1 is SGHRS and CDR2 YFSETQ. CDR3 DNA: TGCGCCAGCGGGACAGGGGGCGATGAAAAACTGTTTTTT. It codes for CASGTGGDEKLFF. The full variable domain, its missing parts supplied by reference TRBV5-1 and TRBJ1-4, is KAGVTQTPRYLIKTRGQQVTLSCSPISGHRSVSWYQQTPGQGLQFLFEYFSETQRNKGNFPGRFSGRQFSNSRSEMNVSTLELGDSALYLCASGTGGDEKLFFGSGTQLSVL.

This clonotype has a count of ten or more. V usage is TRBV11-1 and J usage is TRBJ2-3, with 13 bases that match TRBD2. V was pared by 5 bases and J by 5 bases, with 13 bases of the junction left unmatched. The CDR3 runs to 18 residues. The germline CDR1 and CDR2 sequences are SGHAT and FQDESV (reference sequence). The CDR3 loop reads CASSGPGLAGPRGDTQYF. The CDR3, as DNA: TGTGCCAGCAGCGGACCGGGACTAGCGGGGCCACGAGGAGATACGCAGTATTTT.

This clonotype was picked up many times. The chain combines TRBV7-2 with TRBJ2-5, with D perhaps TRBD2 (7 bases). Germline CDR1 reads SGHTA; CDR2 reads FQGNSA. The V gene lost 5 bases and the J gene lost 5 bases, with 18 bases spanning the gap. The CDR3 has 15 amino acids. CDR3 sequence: CASSPARGRGETQYF. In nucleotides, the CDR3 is TGTGCCAGCAGCCCGGCGCGGGGGCGTGGGGAGACCCAGTACTTC.

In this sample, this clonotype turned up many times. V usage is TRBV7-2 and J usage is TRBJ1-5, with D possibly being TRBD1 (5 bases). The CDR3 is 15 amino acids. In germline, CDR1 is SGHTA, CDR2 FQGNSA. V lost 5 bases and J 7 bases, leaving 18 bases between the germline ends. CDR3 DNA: TGTGCCAGCAGCCCCACAGGACACCCCGGGCAGCCCCAGCATTTT. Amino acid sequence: CASSPTGHPGQPQHF.

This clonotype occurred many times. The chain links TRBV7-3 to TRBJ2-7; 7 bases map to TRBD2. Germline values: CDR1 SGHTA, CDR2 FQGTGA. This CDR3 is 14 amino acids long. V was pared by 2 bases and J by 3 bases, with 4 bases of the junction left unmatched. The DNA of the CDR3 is TGTGCCAGCAGCTTATCTAGCGGCGGCTACGAGCAGTACTTC. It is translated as CASSLSSGGYEQYF.

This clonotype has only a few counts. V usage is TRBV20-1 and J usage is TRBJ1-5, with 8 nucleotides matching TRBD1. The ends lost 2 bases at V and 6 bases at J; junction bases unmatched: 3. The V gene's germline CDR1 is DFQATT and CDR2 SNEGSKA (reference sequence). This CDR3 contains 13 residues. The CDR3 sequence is CSARNRGSQPQHF. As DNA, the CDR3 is TGCAGTGCTAGAAACAGGGGGAGTCAGCCCCAGCATTTT.

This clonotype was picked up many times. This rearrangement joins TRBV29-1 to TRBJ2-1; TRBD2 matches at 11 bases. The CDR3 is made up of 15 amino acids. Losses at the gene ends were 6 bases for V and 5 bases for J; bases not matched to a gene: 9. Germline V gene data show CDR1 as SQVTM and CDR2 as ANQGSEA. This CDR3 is CSVNPSGGSNNEQFF. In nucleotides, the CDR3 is TGCAGCGTGAACCCTAGCGGGGGGTCTAACAATGAGCAGTTCTTC.

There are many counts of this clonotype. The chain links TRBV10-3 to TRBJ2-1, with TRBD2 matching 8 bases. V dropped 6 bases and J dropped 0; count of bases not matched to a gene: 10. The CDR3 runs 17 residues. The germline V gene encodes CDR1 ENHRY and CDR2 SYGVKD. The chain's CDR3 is CAISTRGGETSYNEQFF. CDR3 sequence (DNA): TGTGCCATCAGCACTCGGGGGGGAGAGACCTCCTACAATGAGCAGTTCTTC.

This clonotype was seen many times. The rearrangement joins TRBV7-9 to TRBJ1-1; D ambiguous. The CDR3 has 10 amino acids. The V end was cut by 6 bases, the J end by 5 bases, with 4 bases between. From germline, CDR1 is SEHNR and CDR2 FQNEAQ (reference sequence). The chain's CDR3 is CASSGTEAFF. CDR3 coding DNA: TGTGCCAGCAGTGGTACTGAAGCTTTCTTT. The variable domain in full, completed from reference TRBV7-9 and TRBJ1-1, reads DTGVSQNPRHKITKRGQNVTFRCDPISEHNRLYWYRQTLGQGPEFLTYFQNEAQLEKSRLLSDRFSAERPKGSFSTLEIQRTEQGDSAMYLCASSGTEAFFGQGTRLTVV.

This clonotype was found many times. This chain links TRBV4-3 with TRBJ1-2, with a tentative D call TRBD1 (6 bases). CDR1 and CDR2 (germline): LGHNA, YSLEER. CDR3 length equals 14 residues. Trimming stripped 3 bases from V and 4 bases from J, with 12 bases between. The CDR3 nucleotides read TGCGCCAGCAGCCACCGACAGGAGTCCTATGGCTACACCTTC. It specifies CASSHRQESYGYTF.

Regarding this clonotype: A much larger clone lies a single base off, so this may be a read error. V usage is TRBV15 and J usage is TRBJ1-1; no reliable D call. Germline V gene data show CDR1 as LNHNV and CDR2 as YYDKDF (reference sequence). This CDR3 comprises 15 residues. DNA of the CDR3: TGTTCCACCAGCAGAGACCCCTCGAGGAACACTGAAGCTTTCTTT. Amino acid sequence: CSTSRDPSRNTEAFF.

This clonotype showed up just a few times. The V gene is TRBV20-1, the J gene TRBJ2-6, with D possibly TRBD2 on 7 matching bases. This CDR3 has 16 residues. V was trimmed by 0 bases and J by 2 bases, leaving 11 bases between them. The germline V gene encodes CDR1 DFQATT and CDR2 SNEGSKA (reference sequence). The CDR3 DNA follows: TGCAGTGCTAGAGATCCGGGGGGCCCTGGGGCCAACGTCCTGACTTTC. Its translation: CSARDPGGPGANVLTF.

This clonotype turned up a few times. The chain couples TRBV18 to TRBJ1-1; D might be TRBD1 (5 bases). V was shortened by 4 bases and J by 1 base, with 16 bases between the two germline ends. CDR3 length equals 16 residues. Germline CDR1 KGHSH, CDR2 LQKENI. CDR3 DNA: TGTGCCAGCTCACTACCGGGACGGAAAGAGAACACTGAAGCTTTCTTT. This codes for CASSLPGRKENTEAFF.

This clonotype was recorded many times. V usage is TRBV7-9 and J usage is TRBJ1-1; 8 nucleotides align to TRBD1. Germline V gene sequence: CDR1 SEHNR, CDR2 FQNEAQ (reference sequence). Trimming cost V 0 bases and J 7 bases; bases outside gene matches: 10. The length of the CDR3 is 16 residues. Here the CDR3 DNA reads TGTGCCAGCAGCTTAGCGCTGGCAGGGGGCCCTATTGAAGCTTTCTTT. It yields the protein CASSLALAGGPIEAFF.

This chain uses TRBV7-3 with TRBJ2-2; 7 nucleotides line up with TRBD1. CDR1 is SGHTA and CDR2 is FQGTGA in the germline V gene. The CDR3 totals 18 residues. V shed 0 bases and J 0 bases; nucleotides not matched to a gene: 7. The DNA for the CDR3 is TGTGCCAGCAGCTTAACAGGGGGCGGCCCCGCGAACACCGGGGAGCTGTTTTTT. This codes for CASSLTGGGPANTGELFF.

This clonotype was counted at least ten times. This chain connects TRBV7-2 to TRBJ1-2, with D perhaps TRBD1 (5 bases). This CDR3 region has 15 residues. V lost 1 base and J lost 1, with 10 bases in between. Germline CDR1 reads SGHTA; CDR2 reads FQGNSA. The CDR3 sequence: CASSLVRGDNYGYTF. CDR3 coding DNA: TGTGCCAGCAGCTTAGTACGGGGGGATAACTATGGCTACACCTTC.

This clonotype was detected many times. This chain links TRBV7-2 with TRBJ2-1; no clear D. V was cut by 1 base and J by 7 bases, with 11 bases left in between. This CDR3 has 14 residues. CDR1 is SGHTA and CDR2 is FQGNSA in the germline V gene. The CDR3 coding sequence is TGTGCCAGCAGCTTAGTAGGGAATGGAAATGAGCAGTTCTTC. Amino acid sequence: CASSLVGNGNEQFF.

The chain's CDR3 is CASSLGGDRGAFF. As DNA, the CDR3 is TGTGCCAGCAGCTTAGGTGGGGATCGGGGAGCTTTCTTT. The chain joins TRBV7-8 to TRBJ1-1; D gene unclear. This CDR3 has 13 residues. CDR1 is SGHVS, CDR2 FQNEAQ, per germline. V was cut by 1 base and J by 10 bases, with 13 bases left in between. The full variable domain, with the rest looked up from reference TRBV7-8 and TRBJ1-1, is GAGVSQSPRYKVAKRGQDVALRCDPISGHVSLFWYQQALGQGPEFLTYFQNEAQLDKSGLPSDRFFAERPEGSVSTLKIQRTQQEDSAVYLCASSLGGDRGAFFGQGTRLTVV.

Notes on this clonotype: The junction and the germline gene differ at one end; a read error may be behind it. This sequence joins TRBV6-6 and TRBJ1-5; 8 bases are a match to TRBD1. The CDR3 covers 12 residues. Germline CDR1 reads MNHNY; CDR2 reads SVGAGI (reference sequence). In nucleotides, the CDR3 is TGTGACAGCAGACAGGGGAGACAGCCCCAGCATTTT. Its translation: CDSRQGRQPQHF.

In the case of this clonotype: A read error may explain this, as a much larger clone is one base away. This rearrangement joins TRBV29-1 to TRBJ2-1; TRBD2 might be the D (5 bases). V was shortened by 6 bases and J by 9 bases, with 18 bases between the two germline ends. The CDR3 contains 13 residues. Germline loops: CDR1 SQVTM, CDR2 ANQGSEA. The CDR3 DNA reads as TGCAGCGTGGGGAGCTGGGGATTTGGTGAGCAGTTCTTC. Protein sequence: CSVGSWGFGEQFF.

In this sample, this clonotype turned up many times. The CDR3 nucleotides read TGTGCCAGCAGCCACACCTTTTTCGCTTTCTTT. Translation: CASSHTFFAFF. The rearrangement joins TRBV28 to TRBJ1-1, with D uncertain. Looked up from germline, CDR1 is MDHEN and CDR2 is SYDVKM. CDR3 length: 11 amino acids. V shed 6 bases and J shed 11 bases, with 13 bases lying between them. The variable domain in full, completed from reference TRBV28 and TRBJ1-1, reads DVKVTQSSRYLVKRTGEKVFLECVQDMDHENMFWYRQDPGLGLRLIYFSYDVKMKEKGDIPEGYSVSREKKERFSLILESASTNQTSMYLCASSHTFFAFFGQGTRLTVV.

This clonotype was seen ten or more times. The CDR3 nucleotides read TGTGCCAGCAGCTTACCACCCATTACTTTACGGAAGACCCAGTACTTC. As protein: CASSLPPITLRKTQYF. V and J are TRBV7-2 and TRBJ2-5; D unresolved. This CDR3 contains 16 residues. CDR1 SGHTA and CDR2 FQGNSA come from the germline V gene. V was trimmed by 2 bases and J by 6 bases, leaving 19 bases between them.

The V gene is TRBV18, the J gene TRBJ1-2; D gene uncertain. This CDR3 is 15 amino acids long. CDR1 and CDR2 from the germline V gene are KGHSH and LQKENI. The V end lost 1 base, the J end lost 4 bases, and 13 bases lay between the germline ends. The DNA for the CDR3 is TGTGCCAGCTCACCACGGGCTGGGCCCAGCTATGGCTACACCTTC. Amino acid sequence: CASSPRAGPSYGYTF.

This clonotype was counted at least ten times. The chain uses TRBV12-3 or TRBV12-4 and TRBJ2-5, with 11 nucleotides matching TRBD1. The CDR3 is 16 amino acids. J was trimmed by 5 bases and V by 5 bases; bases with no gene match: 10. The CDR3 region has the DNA TGTGCCAGCAGTCTCCGTCGGACAGGGGGCGAGGAGACCCAGTACTTC. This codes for CASSLRRTGGEETQYF.

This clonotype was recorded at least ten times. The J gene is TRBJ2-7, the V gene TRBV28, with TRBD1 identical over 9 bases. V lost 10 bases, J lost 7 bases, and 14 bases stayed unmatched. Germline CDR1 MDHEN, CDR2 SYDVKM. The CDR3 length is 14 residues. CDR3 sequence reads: CATQQGARTGEQYF. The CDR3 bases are TGTGCCACGCAACAGGGGGCCCGGACGGGGGAGCAGTACTTC.

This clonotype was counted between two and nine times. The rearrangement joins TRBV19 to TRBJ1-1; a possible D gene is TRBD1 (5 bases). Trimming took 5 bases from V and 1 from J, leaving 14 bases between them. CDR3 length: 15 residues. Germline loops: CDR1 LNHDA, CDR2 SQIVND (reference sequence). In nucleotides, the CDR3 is TGTGCCAGTAGTCTGACGGGACTCCCGAACACTGAAGCTTTCTTT. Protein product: CASSLTGLPNTEAFF.

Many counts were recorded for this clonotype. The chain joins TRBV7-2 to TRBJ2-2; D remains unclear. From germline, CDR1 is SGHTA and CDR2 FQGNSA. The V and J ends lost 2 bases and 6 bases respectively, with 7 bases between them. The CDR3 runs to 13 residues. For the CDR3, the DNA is TGTGCCAGCAGCTTATCCGGGTCCGGGGAGCTGTTTTTT. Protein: CASSLSGSGELFF.